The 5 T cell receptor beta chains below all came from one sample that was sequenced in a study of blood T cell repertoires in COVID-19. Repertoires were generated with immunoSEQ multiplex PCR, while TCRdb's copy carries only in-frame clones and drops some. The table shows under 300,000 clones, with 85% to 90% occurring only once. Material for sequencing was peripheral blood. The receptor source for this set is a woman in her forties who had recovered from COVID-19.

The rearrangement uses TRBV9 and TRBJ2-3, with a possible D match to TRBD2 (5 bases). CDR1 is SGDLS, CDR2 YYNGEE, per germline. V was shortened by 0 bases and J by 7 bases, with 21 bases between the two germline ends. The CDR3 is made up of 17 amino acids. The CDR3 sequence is CASSVGASRLVANTQYF. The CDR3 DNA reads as TGTGCCAGCAGCGTAGGGGCTAGCCGCCTAGTTGCGAATACGCAGTATTTT.

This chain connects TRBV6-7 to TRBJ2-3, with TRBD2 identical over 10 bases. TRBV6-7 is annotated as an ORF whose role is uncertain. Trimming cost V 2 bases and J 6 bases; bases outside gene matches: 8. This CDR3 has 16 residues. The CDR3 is CASSYPLAGVPDTQYF. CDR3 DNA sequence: TGTGCCAGCAGTTACCCCCTAGCGGGAGTTCCCGATACGCAGTATTTT.

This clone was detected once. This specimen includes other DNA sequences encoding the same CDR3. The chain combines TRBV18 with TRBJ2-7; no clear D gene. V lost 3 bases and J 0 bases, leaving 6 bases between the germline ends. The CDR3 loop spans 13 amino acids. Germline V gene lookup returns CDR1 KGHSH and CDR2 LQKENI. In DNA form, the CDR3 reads TGTGCCAGCTCACCCCCGAGCTCCTACGAGCAGTACTTC. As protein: CASSPPSSYEQYF.

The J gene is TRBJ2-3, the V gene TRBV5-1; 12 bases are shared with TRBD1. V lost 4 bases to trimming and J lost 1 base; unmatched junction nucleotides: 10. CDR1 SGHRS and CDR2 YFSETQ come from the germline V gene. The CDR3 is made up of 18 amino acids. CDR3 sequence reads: CASSKGQGATARTDTQYF. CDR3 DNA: TGCGCCAGCAGCAAGGGACAGGGGGCGACGGCCCGCACAGATACGCAGTATTTT. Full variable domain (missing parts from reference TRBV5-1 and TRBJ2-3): KAGVTQTPRYLIKTRGQQVTLSCSPISGHRSVSWYQQTPGQGLQFLFEYFSETQRNKGNFPGRFSGRQFSNSRSEMNVSTLELGDSALYLCASSKGQGATARTDTQYFGPGTRLTVL.

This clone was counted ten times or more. CDR3 loop: CASNTPGGTEAFF. The CDR3 bases are TGTGCCAGCAATACACCAGGGGGGACTGAAGCTTTCTTT. The chain carries TRBV6-6 and TRBJ1-1; 7 bases line up with TRBD1. CDR1 and CDR2 from the germline V gene are MNHNY and SVGAGI (reference sequence). There are 13 residues in the CDR3. V lost 7 bases, J lost 5 bases, and 7 bases stayed unmatched.